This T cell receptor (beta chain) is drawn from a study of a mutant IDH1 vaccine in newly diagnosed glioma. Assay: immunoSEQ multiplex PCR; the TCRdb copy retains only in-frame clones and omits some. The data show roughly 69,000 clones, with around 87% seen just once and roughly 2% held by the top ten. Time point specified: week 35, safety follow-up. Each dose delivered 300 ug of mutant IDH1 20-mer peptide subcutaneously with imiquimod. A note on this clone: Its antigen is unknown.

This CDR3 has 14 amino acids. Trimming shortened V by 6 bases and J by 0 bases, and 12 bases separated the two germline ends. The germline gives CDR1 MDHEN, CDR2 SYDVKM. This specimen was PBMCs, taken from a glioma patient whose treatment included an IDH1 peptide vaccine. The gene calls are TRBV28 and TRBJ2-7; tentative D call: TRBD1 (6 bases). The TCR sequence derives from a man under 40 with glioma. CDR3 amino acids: CASRAAGASYEQYF. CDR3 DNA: TGTGCCAGCAGGGCCGCAGGGGCCTCCTACGAGCAGTACTTC.